The TCR beta chain under discussion was sequenced for a study of T cell clonotyping in hematopoietic cell transplantation. TCRdb's copy holds only in-frame clones and misses some; the assay was immunoSEQ multiplex PCR. The sample lists approximately 9,000 clones, approximately 79% occurring once. Samples: about 28 days before transplant, then days 30, 100 and 180 after. Whole-study findings and limits: No sorting was done, leaving CD4 and CD8 contributions mixed. After transplant, recipient diversity fell while pathologically expanded clonotypes grew through day 180. Few recipient clonotypes overlapped donors; over 97% were de novo at given depth.

Losses at the gene ends were 1 base for V and 8 bases for J; bases not matched to a gene: 3. Germline values: CDR1 SGHTA, CDR2 FQGNSA. This CDR3 has 15 amino acids. A remark on this clone: Its cognate antigen is unknown.

The chain combines TRBV7-2 with TRBJ2-1; 12 nucleotides agree with TRBD2. This sample comprised peripheral blood mononuclear cells, obtained 180 days after allogeneic stem cell transplant. The source is a female patient aged 50-60 years who had an allogeneic stem cell transplant from a related donor, so the T cells may come from the graft donor. Some clones in this sample may be carry-over from other donors' samples. CDR3 sequence reads: CASSLETSGGYEQFF. The CDR3, as DNA: TGTGCCAGCAGCTTAGAGACTAGCGGGGGTTATGAGCAGTTCTTC.